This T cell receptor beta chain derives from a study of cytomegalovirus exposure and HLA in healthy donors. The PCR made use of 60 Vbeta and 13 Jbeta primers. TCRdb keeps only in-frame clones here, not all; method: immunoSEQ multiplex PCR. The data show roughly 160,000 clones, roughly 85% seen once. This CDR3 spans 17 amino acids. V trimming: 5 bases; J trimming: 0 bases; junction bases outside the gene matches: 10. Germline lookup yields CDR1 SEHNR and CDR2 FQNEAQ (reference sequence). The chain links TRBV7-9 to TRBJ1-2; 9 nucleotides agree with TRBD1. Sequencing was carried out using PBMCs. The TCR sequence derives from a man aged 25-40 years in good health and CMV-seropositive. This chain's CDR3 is CASSPGQGGIANYGYTF. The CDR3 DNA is TGTGCCAGCAGCCCGGGACAGGGCGGGATTGCTAACTATGGCTACACCTTC.